Below are 16 T cell receptor beta chains sequenced from a single sample in a study of OX40 agonist ivuxolimab in advanced cancers. Clones were sequenced by immunoSEQ multiplex PCR, and TCRdb holds only the in-frame ones, with some missing. The sample records some 150,000 clones, approximately 94% being singletons. This specimen consisted of CD4+ or CD8+ T cells sorted from blood, obtained in a trial of the OX40 agonist ivuxolimab. The receptors derive from an adult with an advanced solid tumor such as melanoma, head and neck, liver or kidney cancer.

The chain couples TRBV10-2 to TRBJ1-4; TRBD1 might be the D (5 bases). The length of the CDR3 is 15 residues. V lost 3 bases and J lost 4, with 12 bases in between. From germline, CDR1 is WSHSY and CDR2 SAAADI. The CDR3 loop reads CASSDRRGLNEKLFF. In nucleotides, the CDR3 is TGCGCCAGCAGTGACAGGAGGGGTCTTAATGAAAAACTGTTTTTT.

The CDR3 DNA reads TGTGCCAGCAGCTTAAGTAGCGGGAGGGATACGCAGTATTTT. Its translation is CASSLSSGRDTQYF. The chain joins TRBV7-2 to TRBJ2-3, with TRBD2 matching 10 bases. In germline, CDR1 is SGHTA, CDR2 FQGNSA. The CDR3 covers 14 residues. J was trimmed by 6 bases and V by 2 bases; bases with no gene match: 2.

The chain recombines TRBV6-5 with TRBJ1-5; D is unclear. Germline V gene lookup returns CDR1 MNHEY and CDR2 SVGAGI. CDR3 length: 13 amino acids. With 10 bases removed from V and 3 bases from J, the gap between germline ends came to 13 bases. Here the CDR3 DNA reads TGTGCCACCCTAGAGCATCCCAATCAGCCCCAGCATTTT. Translating it yields CATLEHPNQPQHF.

This chain uses TRBV30 with TRBJ1-2, with TRBD1 as a possible D gene (6 bases). The V end was cut by 0 bases, the J end by 6 bases, with 17 bases between. From germline, CDR1 is GTSNPN and CDR2 SVGIG (reference sequence). This CDR3 contains 15 residues. DNA of the CDR3: TGTGCCTGGAGTGTACGCCCCCGACAGGAGAATGGCTACACCTTC. Translation gives CAWSVRPRQENGYTF. Variable domain in full (rest from reference TRBV30 and TRBJ1-2): SQTIHQWPATLVQPVGSPLSLECTVEGTSNPNLYWYRQAAGRGLQLLFYSVGIGQISSEVPQNLSASRPQDRQFILSSKKLLLSDSGFYLCAWSVRPRQENGYTFGSGTRLTVV.

V gene TRBV19 combines with J gene TRBJ2-7, with 8 positions matching TRBD1. This CDR3 contains 14 residues. V dropped 6 bases and J dropped 0; count of bases not matched to a gene: 4. Germline loops: CDR1 LNHDA, CDR2 SQIVND (reference sequence). The CDR3 loop is CASRGQESSYEQYF. Written as DNA, the CDR3 is TGTGCCAGTAGGGGACAGGAGAGCTCCTACGAGCAGTACTTC. The full variable domain, in which reference TRBV19 and TRBJ2-7 provide the parts outside the CDR3, is DGGITQSPKYLFRKEGQNVTLSCEQNLNHDAMYWYRQDPGQGLRLIYYSQIVNDFQKGDIAEGYSVSREKKESFPLTVTSAQKNPTAFYLCASRGQESSYEQYFGPGTRLTVT.

The rearrangement uses TRBV11-3 and TRBJ2-7, with 9 nucleotides matching TRBD2. The CDR3 extends over 15 amino acids. Germline CDR1 is SGHNT and CDR2 is YENEEA. J lost 6 bases, V lost 1 base, and 7 bases had no gene match. CDR3 sequence: CASSLGGGRASEQYF. The CDR3, as DNA: TGTGCCAGCAGCTTAGGGGGCGGGAGGGCTTCCGAGCAGTACTTC. The full variable domain, completed using reference TRBV11-3 and TRBJ2-7, is EAGVVQSPRYKIIEKKQPVAFWCNPISGHNTLYWYLQNLGQGPELLIRYENEEAVDDSQLPKDRFSAERLKGVDSTLKIQPAELGDSAVYLCASSLGGGRASEQYFGPGTRLTVT.

The rearrangement links TRBV7-8 to TRBJ2-1; tentative D call: TRBD1 (7 bases). The CDR3 is made up of 16 amino acids. From germline, CDR1 is SGHVS and CDR2 FQNEAQ. With 2 bases removed from V and 7 bases from J, the gap between germline ends came to 18 bases. CDR3 sequence: CASSLLRDRRSNEQFF. The CDR3 bases are TGTGCCAGCAGCTTATTGCGGGACAGAAGGAGTAATGAGCAGTTCTTC.

This sequence joins TRBV6-5 and TRBJ2-5; 8 nucleotides line up with TRBD2. The length of the CDR3 is 14 residues. CDR1 is MNHEY and CDR2 is SVGAGI in the germline V gene. The ends lost 6 bases at V and 5 bases at J; junction bases unmatched: 8. The DNA for the CDR3 is TGTGCCAGCAGACCCGGGGGGGCGTTCGAGACCCAGTACTTC. Encoded protein: CASRPGGAFETQYF.

The genes are TRBV5-1 and TRBJ2-1, with 8 bases aligning to TRBD1. Germline CDR1 and CDR2: SGHRS and YFSETQ. V dropped 4 bases and J dropped 3; count of bases not matched to a gene: 6. The CDR3 contains 15 residues. DNA of the CDR3: TGCGCCAGCAGCAAGGACAGGGCCGGCTACAATGAGCAGTTCTTC. Residues: CASSKDRAGYNEQFF.

This sequence joins TRBV4-2 and TRBJ2-1; TRBD2 matches at 14 bases. The CDR3 sequence is 20 residues long. Germline V CDR1 and CDR2: LGHNA, YNFKEQ. After removal of 5 bases from V and 0 bases from J, the junction contained 12 bases not matched to a gene. The CDR3 here is CASSTRGLAGDRSSYNEQFF. CDR3 DNA: TGTGCCAGCAGCACCAGGGGACTAGCGGGAGACCGGAGCTCCTACAATGAGCAGTTCTTC.

The chain is built from TRBV18 and TRBJ2-1, with 8 nucleotides matching TRBD1. Losses at the gene ends were 4 bases for V and 6 bases for J; bases not matched to a gene: 14. The CDR3 covers 17 residues. CDR1 is KGHSH, CDR2 LQKENI, per germline. The CDR3 is CASSLNRGTGGPNEQFF. Here the CDR3 DNA reads TGTGCCAGCTCACTGAACCGGGGGACAGGAGGTCCCAATGAGCAGTTCTTC. The whole variable domain, filled in from reference TRBV18 and TRBJ2-1, reads NAGVMQNPRHLVRRRGQEARLRCSPMKGHSHVYWYRQLPEEGLKFMVYLQKENIIDESGMPKERFSAEFPKEGPSILRIQQVVRGDSAAYFCASSLNRGTGGPNEQFFGPGTRLTVL.

This clone has a handful of counts. The gene calls are TRBV30 and TRBJ1-2; 7 positions match TRBD1. J lost 8 bases, V lost 8 bases, and 14 bases had no gene match. CDR1 and CDR2 (germline): GTSNPN, SVGIG (reference sequence). The CDR3 sequence is 13 residues long. Here the CDR3 reads CAGRQGGFSGYTF. The CDR3 nucleotides read TGTGCCGGCCGACAGGGAGGCTTTTCAGGCTACACCTTC.

The chain carries TRBV5-1 and TRBJ2-1; D unclear. Deletions cut 0 bases from V and 5 bases from J, with 0 bases between. Germline CDR1 and CDR2: SGHRS and YFSETQ. This CDR3 contains 11 residues. Here the CDR3 reads CASSLDNEQFF. In nucleotides, the CDR3 is TGCGCCAGCAGCTTGGACAATGAGCAGTTCTTC.

V gene TRBV5-1 combines with J gene TRBJ2-7; D is unresolved. Trimming shortened V by 0 bases and J by 4 bases, and 5 bases separated the two germline ends. The CDR3 spans 12 residues. Germline loops: CDR1 SGHRS, CDR2 YFSETQ. The CDR3 bases are TGCGCCAGCAGCTTGGGGGGTTACGAGCAGTACTTC. It translates to CASSLGGYEQYF.

J is TRBJ1-3 and V is TRBV9; tentatively, D is TRBD1 (6 bases). CDR3 length: 15 residues. V lost 1 base, J lost 0 bases, and 8 bases lay in between. Germline V lookup: CDR1 SGDLS, CDR2 YYNGEE. The CDR3 is CASSVTGNSGNTIYF. The CDR3 nucleotides read TGTGCCAGCAGCGTAACAGGGAACTCTGGAAACACCATATATTTT.

This rearrangement joins TRBV7-9 to TRBJ2-1, with TRBD2 matching 12 bases. The ends lost 6 bases at V and 4 bases at J; junction bases unmatched: 10. The CDR3 spans 17 residues. Per the germline V gene, CDR1 is SEHNR and CDR2 is FQNEAQ (reference sequence). CDR3 in DNA: TGTGCCAGCAGATTCCACCGACTAGCGGGGGATTACAATGAGCAGTTCTTC. It translates to CASRFHRLAGDYNEQFF.